The 20 T cell receptor beta chains below all came from one sample that was sequenced in a study of technical replicates of blood from a few donors. Data came from immunoSEQ multiplex PCR; TCRdb stores just in-frame clones and leaves some out. The top ten hold about 0.4% of the sample, which has 74,000 or so clones, 85% to 95% seen once. Sequencing input: T cells isolated from PBMCs. The receptors shown here come from a human donor in good health.

The chain links TRBV19 to TRBJ2-7; 12 nucleotides line up with TRBD2. Germline assignment: CDR1 LNHDA and CDR2 SQIVND (reference sequence). The CDR3 loop spans 15 amino acids. The J segment lost 2 bases and the V segment lost 4 bases, leaving 3 bases of the junction unmatched. Written as DNA, the CDR3 is TGTGCCAGTAGTACTAGCGGGAGGGCCCCCTACGAGCAGTACTTC. The encoded protein is CASSTSGRAPYEQYF.

The chain couples TRBV19 to TRBJ1-2; D gene ambiguous. The CDR3 is 17 residues long. Germline loops: CDR1 LNHDA, CDR2 SQIVND (reference sequence). Trimming stripped 5 bases from V and 0 bases from J, with 19 bases between. CDR3 nucleotides: TGTGCCAGTAGTCCCCGGGGAGGCCATCGTACTAACTATGGCTACACCTTC. Its protein is CASSPRGGHRTNYGYTF. Together with reference TRBV19 and TRBJ1-2, the CDR3 gives the full variable domain: DGGITQSPKYLFRKEGQNVTLSCEQNLNHDAMYWYRQDPGQGLRLIYYSQIVNDFQKGDIAEGYSVSREKKESFPLTVTSAQKNPTAFYLCASSPRGGHRTNYGYTFGSGTRLTVV.

This clone has just one count. The V gene is TRBV28, the J gene TRBJ2-7; D gene uncertain. Germline lookup yields CDR1 MDHEN and CDR2 SYDVKM. V lost 2 bases, J lost 2 bases, and 16 bases lay in between. CDR3 size: 16 residues. CDR3 protein: CASSLTAHVNAYEQYF. The DNA of the CDR3 is TGTGCCAGCAGTTTAACCGCACATGTTAACGCCTACGAGCAGTACTTC. The full variable domain, completed using reference TRBV28 and TRBJ2-7, is DVKVTQSSRYLVKRTGEKVFLECVQDMDHENMFWYRQDPGLGLRLIYFSYDVKMKEKGDIPEGYSVSREKKERFSLILESASTNQTSMYLCASSLTAHVNAYEQYFGPGTRLTVT.

V usage is TRBV30 and J usage is TRBJ1-1; D gene uncertain. The CDR3 spans 12 residues. Germline CDR1 reads GTSNPN; CDR2 reads SVGIG (reference sequence). Trimming left V 0 bases short and J 5 bases short, with 7 bases between. Written as DNA, the CDR3 is TGTGCCTGGAGTGTCTCAACAACTGAAGCTTTCTTT. Protein product: CAWSVSTTEAFF.

The sample holds a few counts of this clone. The chain combines TRBV19 with TRBJ2-7, with D tentatively TRBD1 (6 bases). This CDR3 contains 15 residues. Trimming shortened V by 4 bases and J by 5 bases, and 18 bases separated the two germline ends. Germline CDR1 is LNHDA and CDR2 is SQIVND (reference sequence). CDR3 loop: CASSRSTGQQHEQYF. In DNA form, the CDR3 reads TGTGCCAGTAGTAGGTCAACAGGGCAACAACACGAGCAGTACTTC.

J is TRBJ2-1 and V is TRBV5-1; possibly TRBD2 for D (6 bases). Trimming removed 4 bases at V and 9 bases at J, with 14 bases between. This CDR3 has 13 residues. Germline V gene sequence: CDR1 SGHRS, CDR2 YFSETQ. CDR3 residues: CASSRGRRGEQFF. CDR3 sequence (DNA): TGCGCCAGCAGCCGGGGACGGCGGGGTGAGCAGTTCTTC.

The chain recombines TRBV6-4 with TRBJ1-2; the match to TRBD1 covers 10 bases. This CDR3 region has 14 residues. V was pared by 0 bases and J by 8 bases, with 3 bases of the junction left unmatched. Germline V lookup: CDR1 MRHNA, CDR2 SNTAGT. CDR3: CASSDSDRGQGYTF. The CDR3 nucleotides are TGTGCCAGCAGTGACTCTGACAGGGGGCAGGGCTACACCTTC.

The J gene is TRBJ1-2, the V gene TRBV28; D not resolved. V lost 3 bases to trimming and J lost 8 bases, with 4 bases between them. Germline values: CDR1 MDHEN, CDR2 SYDVKM. The CDR3 spans 10 residues. CDR3 protein: CASSLRGYTF. The CDR3 region has the DNA TGTGCCAGCAGTTTGCGCGGCTACACCTTC.

This rearrangement joins TRBV29-1 to TRBJ1-5, with D maybe TRBD1 (5 bases). This CDR3 is 12 amino acids long. Germline lookup yields CDR1 SQVTM and CDR2 ANQGSEA. V dropped 4 bases and J dropped 7 bases, with 11 bases sitting between them. The CDR3 sequence: CSVAGNGQPQHF. CDR3 coding DNA: TGCAGCGTTGCAGGGAACGGGCAGCCCCAGCATTTT.

The genes are TRBV18 and TRBJ2-7; D is uncertain. Between the trimmed V and J ends, which lost 3 bases and 4 bases, there was a span of 10 bases. The CDR3 spans 13 residues. The V gene's germline CDR1 is KGHSH and CDR2 LQKENI. CDR3 region: CASSPLGLYEQYF. Here the CDR3 DNA reads TGTGCCAGCTCACCTCTGGGCCTATACGAGCAGTACTTC.

The J gene is TRBJ2-7, the V gene TRBV30; 11 bases line up with TRBD2. The CDR3 loop spans 14 amino acids. The J segment lost 4 bases and the V segment lost 2 bases, leaving 4 bases of the junction unmatched. Germline CDR1 is GTSNPN and CDR2 is SVGIG (reference sequence). CDR3 amino acids: CAWSLGTSGYEQYF. In nucleotides, the CDR3 is TGTGCCTGGAGTCTAGGGACTAGCGGATACGAGCAGTACTTC.

The V call is TRBV28, the J call TRBJ2-7, with 10 bases matching TRBD1. This CDR3 comprises 17 residues. V lost 1 base and J lost 4; bases outside the gene matches: 10. The germline V gene encodes CDR1 MDHEN and CDR2 SYDVKM. The CDR3 protein is CASSLFLGDRGVYEQYF. Here the CDR3 DNA reads TGTGCCAGCAGTTTATTTTTAGGGGACAGGGGCGTTTACGAGCAGTACTTC.

Worth noting for this clone: Other DNA sequences from this sample encode an identical CDR3 as well. This chain links TRBV20-1 with TRBJ2-7; no firm D call. V was cut by 0 bases and J by 4 bases, with 4 bases left in between. Per the germline V gene, CDR1 is DFQATT and CDR2 is SNEGSKA (reference sequence). The CDR3 has 11 residues. The CDR3 loop reads CSARDSYEQYF. CDR3 coding DNA: TGCAGTGCTAGAGATAGTTACGAGCAGTACTTC.

The genes are TRBV4-3 and TRBJ2-7; a weak D match, TRBD2 (6 bases). V was clipped by 0 bases and J by 2 bases, with 11 bases between them. CDR1 LGHNA and CDR2 YSLEER come from the germline V gene. The CDR3 loop spans 15 amino acids. The CDR3 region has the DNA TGCGCCAGCAGCCAAGATAGCGGAGGGGCCTACGAGCAGTACTTC. It codes for CASSQDSGGAYEQYF.

The genes are TRBV5-1 and TRBJ2-3; 10 nucleotides match TRBD2. Germline V lookup: CDR1 SGHRS, CDR2 YFSETQ. The CDR3 extends over 18 amino acids. The ends lost 2 bases at V and 3 bases at J; junction bases unmatched: 12. In DNA, the CDR3 is TGCGCCAGCAGCTTACTAGCGGGAAGATTAACGGCGACAGATACGCAGTATTTT. Protein product: CASSLLAGRLTATDTQYF.

This clone was detected once. The rearrangement links TRBV7-3 to TRBJ1-3, with TRBD1 identical over 11 bases. CDR3 length: 16 residues. V was pared by 0 bases and J by 7 bases, with 5 bases of the junction left unmatched. Germline V lookup: CDR1 SGHTA, CDR2 FQGTGA. The CDR3 spells CASSLTEGDRGNTIYF. Written as DNA, the CDR3 is TGTGCCAGCAGCTTAACAGAGGGGGACAGGGGGAACACCATATATTTT. The variable domain in full, completed from reference TRBV7-3 and TRBJ1-3, reads GAGVSQTPSNKVTEKGKYVELRCDPISGHTALYWYRQSLGQGPEFLIYFQGTGAADDSGLPNDRFFAVRPEGSVSTLKIQRTERGDSAVYLCASSLTEGDRGNTIYFGEGSWLTVV.

This sequence joins TRBV11-2 and TRBJ1-4; TRBD1 aligns across 7 bases. The ends lost 2 bases at V and 4 bases at J; junction bases unmatched: 4. Germline V gene lookup returns CDR1 SGHAT and CDR2 FQNNGV. The CDR3 consists of 15 residues. The CDR3 region is CASSLTTGLNEKLFF. Here the CDR3 DNA reads TGTGCCAGCAGCTTAACGACAGGGCTTAATGAAAAACTGTTTTTT.

The J gene is TRBJ1-3, the V gene TRBV6-1; D unresolved. Per germline, CDR1 MNHNS and CDR2 SASEGT. Trimming stripped 7 bases from V and 2 bases from J, with 9 bases between. The length of the CDR3 is 13 residues. The CDR3 loop reads CASIREAGNTIYF. CDR3 in DNA: TGTGCCAGCATAAGGGAGGCTGGAAACACCATATATTTT.

This clone was detected only once. The chain combines TRBV27 with TRBJ1-2, with no clear D. This CDR3 has 11 amino acids. Deletions cut 9 bases from V and 4 bases from J, with 9 bases between. Germline loops: CDR1 MNHEY, CDR2 SMNVEV (reference sequence). DNA of the CDR3: TGTGCCAGTTATGGCAGCTATGGCTACACCTTC. It specifies CASYGSYGYTF.

This chain joins TRBV5-1 and TRBJ1-1; 8 bases fit TRBD1. The V gene end was trimmed by 4 bases and the J gene end by 3 bases; junction bases not matched to a gene: 11. The CDR3 consists of 16 residues. The germline V gene has CDR1 SGHRS and CDR2 YFSETQ. Here the CDR3 reads CASSGWTGNIDTEAFF. The CDR3 DNA sequence: TGCGCCAGCAGCGGGTGGACAGGGAATATCGACACTGAAGCTTTCTTT.